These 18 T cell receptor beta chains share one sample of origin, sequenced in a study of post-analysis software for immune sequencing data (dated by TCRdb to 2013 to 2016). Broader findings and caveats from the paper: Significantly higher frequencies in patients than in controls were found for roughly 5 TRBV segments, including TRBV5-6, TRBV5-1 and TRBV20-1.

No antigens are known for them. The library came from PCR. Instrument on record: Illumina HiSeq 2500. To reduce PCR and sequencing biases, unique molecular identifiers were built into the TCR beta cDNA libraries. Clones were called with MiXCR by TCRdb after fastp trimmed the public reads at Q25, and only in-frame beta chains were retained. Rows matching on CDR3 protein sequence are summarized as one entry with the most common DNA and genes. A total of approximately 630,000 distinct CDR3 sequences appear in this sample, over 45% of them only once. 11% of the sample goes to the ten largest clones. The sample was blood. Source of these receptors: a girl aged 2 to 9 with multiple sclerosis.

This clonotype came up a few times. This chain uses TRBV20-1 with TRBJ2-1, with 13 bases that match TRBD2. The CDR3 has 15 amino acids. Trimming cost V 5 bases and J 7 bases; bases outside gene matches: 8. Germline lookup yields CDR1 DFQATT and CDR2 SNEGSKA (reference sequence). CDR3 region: CSAQGLAGEGNEQFF. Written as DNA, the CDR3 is TGCAGTGCTCAAGGACTAGCGGGAGAAGGGAATGAGCAGTTCTTC.

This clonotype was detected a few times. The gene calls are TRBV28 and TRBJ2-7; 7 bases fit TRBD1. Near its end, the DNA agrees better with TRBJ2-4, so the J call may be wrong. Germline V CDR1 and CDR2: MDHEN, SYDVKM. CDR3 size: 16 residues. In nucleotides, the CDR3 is TGTGCCAGCACTTCGCTTACAGGGGCGCTGGGAAACATTCAGTACTTC. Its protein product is CASTSLTGALGNIQYF.

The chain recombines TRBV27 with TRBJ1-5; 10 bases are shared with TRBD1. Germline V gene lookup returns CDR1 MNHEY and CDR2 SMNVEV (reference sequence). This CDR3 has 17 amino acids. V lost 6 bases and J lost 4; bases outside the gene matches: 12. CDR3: CASSPWTGGFINQPQHF. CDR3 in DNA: TGTGCCAGCAGCCCCTGGACAGGGGGTTTTATAAATCAGCCCCAGCATTTT.

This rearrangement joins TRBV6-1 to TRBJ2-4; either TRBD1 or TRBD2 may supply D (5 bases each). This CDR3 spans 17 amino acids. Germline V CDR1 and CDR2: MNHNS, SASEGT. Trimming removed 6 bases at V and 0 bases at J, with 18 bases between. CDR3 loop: CASRMSGAALAKNIQYF. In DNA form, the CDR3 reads TGTGCCAGCAGGATGTCCGGGGCAGCGCTAGCCAAAAACATTCAGTACTTC.

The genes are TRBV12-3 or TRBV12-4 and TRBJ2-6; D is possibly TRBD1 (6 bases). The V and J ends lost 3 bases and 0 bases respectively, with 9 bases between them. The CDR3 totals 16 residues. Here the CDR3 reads CASSLWGPSGANVLTF. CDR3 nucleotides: TGTGCCAGCAGTTTGTGGGGGCCCTCTGGGGCCAACGTCCTGACTTTC.

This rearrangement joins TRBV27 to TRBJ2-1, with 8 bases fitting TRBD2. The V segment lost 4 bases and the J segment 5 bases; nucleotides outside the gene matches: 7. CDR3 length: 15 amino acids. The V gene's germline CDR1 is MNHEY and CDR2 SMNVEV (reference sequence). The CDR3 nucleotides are TGTGCCAGCAGTTCGCGGACTAGCAACCACAATGAGCAGTTCTTC. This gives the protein CASSSRTSNHNEQFF.

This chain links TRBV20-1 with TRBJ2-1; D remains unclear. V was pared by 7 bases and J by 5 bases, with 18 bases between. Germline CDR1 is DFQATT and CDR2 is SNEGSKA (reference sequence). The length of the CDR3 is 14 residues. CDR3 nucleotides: TGCAGTGTTCAAAAGGGAAAGGAGCACAATGAGCAGTTCTTC. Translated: CSVQKGKEHNEQFF.

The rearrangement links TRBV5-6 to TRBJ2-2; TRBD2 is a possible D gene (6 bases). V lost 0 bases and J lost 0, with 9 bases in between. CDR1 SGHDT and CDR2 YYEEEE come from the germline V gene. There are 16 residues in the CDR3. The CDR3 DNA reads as TGTGCCAGCAGCTTGGTGTGGGAGGCGAACACCGGGGAGCTGTTTTTT. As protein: CASSLVWEANTGELFF.

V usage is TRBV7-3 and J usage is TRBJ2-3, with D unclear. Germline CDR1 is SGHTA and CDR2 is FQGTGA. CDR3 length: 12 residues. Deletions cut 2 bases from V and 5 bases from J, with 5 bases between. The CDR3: CASSLHQDTQYF. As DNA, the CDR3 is TGTGCCAGCAGCTTACATCAAGATACGCAGTATTTT.

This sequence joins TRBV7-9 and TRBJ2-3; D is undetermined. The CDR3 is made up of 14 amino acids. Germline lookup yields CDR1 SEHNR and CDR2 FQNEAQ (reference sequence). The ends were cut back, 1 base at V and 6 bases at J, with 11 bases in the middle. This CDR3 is CASSLDRPADTQYF. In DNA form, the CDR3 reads TGTGCCAGCAGCTTAGACAGACCGGCGGATACGCAGTATTTT. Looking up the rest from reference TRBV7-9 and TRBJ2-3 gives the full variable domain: DTGVSQNPRHKITKRGQNVTFRCDPISEHNRLYWYRQTLGQGPEFLTYFQNEAQLEKSRLLSDRFSAERPKGSFSTLEIQRTEQGDSAMYLCASSLDRPADTQYFGPGTRLTVL.

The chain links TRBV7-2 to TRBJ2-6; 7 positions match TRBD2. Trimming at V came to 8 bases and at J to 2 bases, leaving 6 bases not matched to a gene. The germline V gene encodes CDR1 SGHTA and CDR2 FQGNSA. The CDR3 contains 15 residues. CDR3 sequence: CASGGDPPGANVLTF. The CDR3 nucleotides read TGTGCCAGCGGGGGGGACCCCCCTGGGGCCAACGTCCTGACTTTC.

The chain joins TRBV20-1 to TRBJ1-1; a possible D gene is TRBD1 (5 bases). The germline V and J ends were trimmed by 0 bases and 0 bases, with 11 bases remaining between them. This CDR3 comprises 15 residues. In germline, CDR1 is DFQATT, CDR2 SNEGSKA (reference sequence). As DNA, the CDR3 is TGCAGTGCTAGAGATAGGCAGGGTATGAACACTGAAGCTTTCTTT. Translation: CSARDRQGMNTEAFF.

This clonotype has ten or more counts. CDR3 residues: CASSTRDYNQETQYF. The CDR3 DNA is TGTGCCAGCAGCACCCGGGACTACAACCAAGAGACCCAGTACTTC. The V and J genes are TRBV7-9 and TRBJ2-5; 7 nucleotides match TRBD2. The CDR3 runs 15 residues. CDR1 is SEHNR and CDR2 is FQNEAQ in the germline V gene (reference sequence). V was pared by 5 bases and J by 0 bases, with 6 bases of the junction left unmatched.

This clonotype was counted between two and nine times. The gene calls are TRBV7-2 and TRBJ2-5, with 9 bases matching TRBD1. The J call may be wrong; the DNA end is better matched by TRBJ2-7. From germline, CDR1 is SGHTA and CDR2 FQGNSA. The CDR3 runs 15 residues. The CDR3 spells CASSLGPGQGNEQYF. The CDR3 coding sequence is TGTGCCAGCAGCTTAGGGCCGGGACAGGGTAACGAGCAGTACTTC.

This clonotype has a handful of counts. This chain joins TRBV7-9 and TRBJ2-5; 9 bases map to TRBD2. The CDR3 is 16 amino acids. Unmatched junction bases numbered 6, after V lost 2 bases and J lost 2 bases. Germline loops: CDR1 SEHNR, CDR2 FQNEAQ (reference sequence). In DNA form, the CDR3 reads TGTGCCAGCAGCTTATCCCAGCGGGGGGCTCAAGAGACCCAGTACTTC. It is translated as CASSLSQRGAQETQYF.

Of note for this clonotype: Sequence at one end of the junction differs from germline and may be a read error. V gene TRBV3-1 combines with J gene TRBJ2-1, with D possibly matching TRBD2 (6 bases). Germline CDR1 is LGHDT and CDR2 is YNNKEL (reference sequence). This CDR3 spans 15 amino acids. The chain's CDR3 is CTSSQDVLAVNEQFF. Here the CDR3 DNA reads TGTACCAGCAGCCAAGACGTGTTAGCGGTCAATGAGCAGTTCTTC.

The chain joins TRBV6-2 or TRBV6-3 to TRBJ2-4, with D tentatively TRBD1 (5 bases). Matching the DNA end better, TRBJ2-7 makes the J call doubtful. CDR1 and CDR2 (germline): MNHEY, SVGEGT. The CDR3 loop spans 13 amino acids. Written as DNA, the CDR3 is TGTGCCAGCAGTTACGACAGCCCCTACGAGCAGTACTTC. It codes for CASSYDSPYEQYF.

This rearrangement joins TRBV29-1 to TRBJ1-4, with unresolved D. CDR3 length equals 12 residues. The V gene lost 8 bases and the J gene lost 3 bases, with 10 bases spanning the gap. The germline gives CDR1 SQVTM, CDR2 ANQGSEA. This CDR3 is CSKLDANEKLFF. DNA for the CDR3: TGCAGCAAATTGGATGCTAATGAAAAACTGTTTTTT.